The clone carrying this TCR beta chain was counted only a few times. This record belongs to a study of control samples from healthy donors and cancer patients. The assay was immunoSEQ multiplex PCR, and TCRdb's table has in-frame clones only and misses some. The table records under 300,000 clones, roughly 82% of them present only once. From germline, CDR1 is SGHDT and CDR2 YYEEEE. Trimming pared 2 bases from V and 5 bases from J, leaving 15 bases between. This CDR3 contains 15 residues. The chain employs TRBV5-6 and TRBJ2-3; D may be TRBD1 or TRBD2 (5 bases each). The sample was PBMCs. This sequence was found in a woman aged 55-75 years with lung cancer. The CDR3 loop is CASSFGGQGIDTQYF. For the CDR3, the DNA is TGTGCCAGCAGCTTTGGCGGGCAGGGAATAGATACGCAGTATTTT.